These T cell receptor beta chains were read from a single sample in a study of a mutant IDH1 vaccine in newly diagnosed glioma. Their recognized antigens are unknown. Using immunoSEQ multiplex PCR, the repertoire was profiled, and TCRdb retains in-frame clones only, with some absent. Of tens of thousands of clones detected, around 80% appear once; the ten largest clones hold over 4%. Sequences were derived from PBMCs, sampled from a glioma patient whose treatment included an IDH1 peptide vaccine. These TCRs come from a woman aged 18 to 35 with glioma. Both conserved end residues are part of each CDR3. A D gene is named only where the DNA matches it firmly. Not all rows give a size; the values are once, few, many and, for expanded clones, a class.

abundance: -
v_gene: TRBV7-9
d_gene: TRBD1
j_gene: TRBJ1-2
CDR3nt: TGTGCCAGCAGCTTAGCGGGGACAGGGGCTAACTATGGCTACACCTTC
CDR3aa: CASSLAGTGANYGYTF

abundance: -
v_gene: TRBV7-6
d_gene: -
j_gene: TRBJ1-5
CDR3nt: TGTGCCAGCAGCCGGAACCTCGGCAATCAGCCCCAGCATTTT
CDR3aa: CASSRNLGNQPQHF

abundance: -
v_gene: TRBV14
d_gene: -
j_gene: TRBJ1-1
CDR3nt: TGTGCCAGCAGCCGTTTAAGACAGGCCTTCATGAACACTGAAGCTTTCTTT
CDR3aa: CASSRLRQAFMNTEAFF

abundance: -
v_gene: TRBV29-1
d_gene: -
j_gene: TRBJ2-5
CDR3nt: TGCAGCGTTGAAGACTGGCAGGGTGAGACCCAGTACTTC
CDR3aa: CSVEDWQGETQYF

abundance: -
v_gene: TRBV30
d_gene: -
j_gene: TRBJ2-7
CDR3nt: TGTGCCTGGAGTGTACGTCTAGCGTTCAGCTCCTACGAGCAGTACTTC
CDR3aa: CAWSVRLAFSSYEQYF

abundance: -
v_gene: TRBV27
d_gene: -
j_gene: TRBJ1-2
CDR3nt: TGTGCCAGCAGTTTAGGGTCAAAAGTCGGACAGATCTATGGCTACACCTTC
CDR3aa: CASSLGSKVGQIYGYTF

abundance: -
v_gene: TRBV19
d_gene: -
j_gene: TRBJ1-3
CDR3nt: TGTGCCAGTATGCAGTCCGTTCCATACACCATATATTTT
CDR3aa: CASMQSVPYTIYF

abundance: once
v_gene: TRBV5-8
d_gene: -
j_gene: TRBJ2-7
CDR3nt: TGTGCCAGCAGGTTGGGGCTCGGGGACGAGCAGTACTTC
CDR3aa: CASRLGLGDEQYF

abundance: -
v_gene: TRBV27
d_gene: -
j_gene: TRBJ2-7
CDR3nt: TGTGCCAGCAGTTTATTGGGGGATTGGTACGAGCAGTACTTC
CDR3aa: CASSLLGDWYEQYF

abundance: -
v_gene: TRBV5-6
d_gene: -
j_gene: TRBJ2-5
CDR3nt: TGTGCCAGCAGCTTGGAAGGCAGGGAAGAGACCCAGTACTTC
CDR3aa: CASSLEGREETQYF

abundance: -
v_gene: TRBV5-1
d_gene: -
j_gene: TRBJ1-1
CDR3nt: TGCGCCAGCCGTACAGGAAACTTAGAAGCTTTCTTT
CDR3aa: CASRTGNLEAFF

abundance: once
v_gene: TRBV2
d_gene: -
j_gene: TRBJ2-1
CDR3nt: TGTGCCAGTACCCCCGAGTTCTTC
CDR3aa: CASTPEFF